The TCR beta chain described here comes from a study of T cells in Graves' hyperthyroidism and ophthalmopathy. RNA transcripts gave rise to amplified TCR beta CDR3 regions. With the HTBI primer set, the TCR CDR3 went through a first round of RT-PCR. TCRdb used MiXCR to reprocess the multiplex PCR reads, holding one entry per CDR3 protein. The table records around 690,000 distinct CDR3 sequences, roughly 17% of them present only once. Researchers barred patients who had uncontrolled infection, other autoimmune disease, pregnancy or lactation. On the basis of clinical symptoms, serum thyroxine and TRAb, thyroid ultrasound and orbital computed tomography, diagnoses were made. The PBMCs were taken from more than 8 ml of fresh peripheral blood. V was pared by 2 bases and J by 7 bases, with 12 bases between. The length of the CDR3 is 14 residues. The germline V gene encodes CDR1 MNHEY and CDR2 SVGAGI.

This receptor was taken from a man in his fifties with Graves' hyperthyroidism. Sequencing was done on a sample of blood. The V call is TRBV6-5, the J call TRBJ2-1; a weak D match, TRBD1 (6 bases). CDR3 region: CASSYAGQLNEQFF. The CDR3 DNA is TGTGCCAGCAGTTACGCAGGACAGTTGAATGAGCAGTTCTTC.